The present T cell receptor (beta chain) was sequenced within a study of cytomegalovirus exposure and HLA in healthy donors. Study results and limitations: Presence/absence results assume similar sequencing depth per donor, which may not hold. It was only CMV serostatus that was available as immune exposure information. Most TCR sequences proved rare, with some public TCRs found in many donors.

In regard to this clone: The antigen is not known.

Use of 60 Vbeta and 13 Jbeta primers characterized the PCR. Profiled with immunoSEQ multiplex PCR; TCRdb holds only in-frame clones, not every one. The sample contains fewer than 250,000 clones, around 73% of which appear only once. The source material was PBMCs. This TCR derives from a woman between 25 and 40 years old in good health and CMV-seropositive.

The CDR3 DNA is TGTGCCAGCAGCATGGACAGACCTTCTGGAAACACCATATATTTT. Its translation: CASSMDRPSGNTIYF. J is TRBJ1-3 and V is TRBV9; TRBD1 might be the D (6 bases). The CDR3 is 15 amino acids. With 4 bases removed from V and 1 base from J, the gap between germline ends came to 12 bases. CDR1 and CDR2 (germline): SGDLS, YYNGEE.